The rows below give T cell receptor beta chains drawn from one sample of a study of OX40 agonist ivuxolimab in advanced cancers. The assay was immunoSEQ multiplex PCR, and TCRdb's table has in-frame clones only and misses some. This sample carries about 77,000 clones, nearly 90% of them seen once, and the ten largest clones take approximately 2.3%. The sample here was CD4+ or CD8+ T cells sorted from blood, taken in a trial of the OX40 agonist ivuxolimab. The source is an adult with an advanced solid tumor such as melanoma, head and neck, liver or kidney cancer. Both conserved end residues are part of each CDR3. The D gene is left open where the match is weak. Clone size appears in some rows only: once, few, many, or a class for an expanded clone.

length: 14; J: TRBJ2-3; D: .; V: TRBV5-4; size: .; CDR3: CASSSVGFTDTQYF; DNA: TGTGCCAGCAGCTCAGTCGGATTCACAGATACGCAGTATTTT
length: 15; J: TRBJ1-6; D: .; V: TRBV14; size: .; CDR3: CASSRIGEGYSPLHF; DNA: TGTGCCAGCAGCAGAATCGGGGAGGGTTATTCACCCCTCCACTTT
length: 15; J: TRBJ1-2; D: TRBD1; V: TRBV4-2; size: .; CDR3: CASSQGTGPNYGYTF; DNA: TGTGCCAGCAGCCAAGGGACAGGGCCCAACTATGGCTACACCTTC
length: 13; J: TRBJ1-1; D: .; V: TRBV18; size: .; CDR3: CASSPEVGPEAFF; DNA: TGTGCCAGCTCACCAGAGGTTGGTCCCGAAGCTTTCTTT
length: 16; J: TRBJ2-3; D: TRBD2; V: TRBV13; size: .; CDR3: CASSTRLAGSTDTQYF; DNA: TGTGCCAGCAGCACGAGACTAGCGGGGAGCACAGATACGCAGTATTTT
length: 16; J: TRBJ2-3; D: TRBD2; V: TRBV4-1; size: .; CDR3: CASSQDLAVSTDTQYF; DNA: TGCGCCAGCAGCCAAGATCTAGCGGTCAGCACAGATACGCAGTATTTT
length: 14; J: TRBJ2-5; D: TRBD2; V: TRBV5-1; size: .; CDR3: CASSTSGRGETQYF; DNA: TGCGCCAGCAGCACCAGCGGGAGGGGAGAGACCCAGTACTTC
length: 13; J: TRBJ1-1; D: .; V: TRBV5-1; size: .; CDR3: CASSLSEGTEAFF; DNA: TGCGCCAGCAGCTTGTCCGAGGGGACTGAAGCTTTCTTT
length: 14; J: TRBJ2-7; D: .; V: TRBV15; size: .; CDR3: CATSPGGPTYEQYF; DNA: TGTGCCACCAGCCCAGGGGGGCCGACCTACGAGCAGTACTTC
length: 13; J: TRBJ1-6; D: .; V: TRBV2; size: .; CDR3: CASTTQINSPLHF; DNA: TGTGCCAGCACGACCCAAATCAATTCACCCCTCCACTTT
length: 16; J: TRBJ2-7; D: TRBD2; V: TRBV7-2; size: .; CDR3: CASSSGGTRGFYEQYF; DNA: TGTGCCAGCAGTTCTGGAGGGACTAGGGGGTTCTACGAGCAGTACTTC
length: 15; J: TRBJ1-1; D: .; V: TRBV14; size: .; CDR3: CASSQGSQGNTEAFF; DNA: TGTGCCAGCAGCCAAGGGAGTCAGGGGAACACTGAAGCTTTCTTT
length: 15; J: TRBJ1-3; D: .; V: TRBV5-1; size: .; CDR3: CASSLGNGYGNTIYF; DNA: TGCGCCAGCAGCTTGGGGAACGGATATGGAAACACCATATATTTT
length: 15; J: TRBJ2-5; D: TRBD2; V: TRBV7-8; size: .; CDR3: CASSRDPSGGETQYF; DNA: TGTGCCAGCAGCCGAGACCCGTCGGGAGGAGAGACCCAGTACTTC
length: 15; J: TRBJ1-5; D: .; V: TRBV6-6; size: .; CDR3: CASRIDSYSNQPQHF; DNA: TGTGCCAGCAGAATAGACAGTTATAGCAATCAGCCCCAGCATTTT
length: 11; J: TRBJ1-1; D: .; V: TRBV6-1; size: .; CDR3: CASSESLGGIF; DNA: TGTGCCAGCAGTGAATCATTGGGGGGGATCTTT
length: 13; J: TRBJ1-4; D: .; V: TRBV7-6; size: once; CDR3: CASSTETSEKLFF; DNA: TGTGCCAGCAGCACCGAAACTAGTGAAAAACTGTTTTTT
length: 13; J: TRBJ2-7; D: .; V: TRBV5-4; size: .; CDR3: CASSLVGTYEQYF; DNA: TGTGCCAGCAGCTTGGTAGGGACCTACGAGCAGTACTTC
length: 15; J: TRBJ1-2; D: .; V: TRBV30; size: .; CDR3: CAWSVRGLTNYGYTF; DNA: TGTGCCTGGAGTGTACGGGGACTAACAAACTATGGCTACACCTTC
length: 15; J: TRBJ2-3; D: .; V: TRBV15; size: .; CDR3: CATSGPSGRSDTQYF; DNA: TGTGCCACCAGCGGACCGTCGGGCAGATCAGATACGCAGTATTTT
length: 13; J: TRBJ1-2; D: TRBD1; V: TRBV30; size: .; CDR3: CAWNMGQGTGYTF; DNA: TGTGCCTGGAATATGGGACAGGGTACCGGCTACACCTTC
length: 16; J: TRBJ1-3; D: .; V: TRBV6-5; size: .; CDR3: CASSYSPPVAGNTIYF; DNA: TGTGCCAGCAGTTACTCGCCCCCCGTGGCTGGAAACACCATATATTTT
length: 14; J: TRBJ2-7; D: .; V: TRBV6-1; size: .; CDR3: CASTGPESHYEQYF; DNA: TGTGCCAGCACCGGACCGGAGTCGCACTACGAGCAGTACTTC
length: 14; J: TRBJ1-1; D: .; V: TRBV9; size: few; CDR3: CASSVGGENTEAFF; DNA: TGTGCCAGCAGCGTAGGAGGTGAGAACACTGAAGCTTTCTTT
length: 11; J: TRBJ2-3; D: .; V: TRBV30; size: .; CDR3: CAWSVKDTQYF; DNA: TGTGCCTGGAGTGTAAAAGATACGCAGTATTTT
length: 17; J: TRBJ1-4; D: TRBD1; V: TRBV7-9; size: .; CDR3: CASSARTGEGTNEKLFF; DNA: TGTGCCAGCAGCGCGCGGACAGGCGAGGGAACTAATGAAAAACTGTTTTTT
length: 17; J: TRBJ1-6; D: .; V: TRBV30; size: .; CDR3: CAWSENPPGSYNSPLHF; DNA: TGTGCCTGGAGTGAGAACCCCCCTGGGTCCTATAATTCACCCCTCCACTTT
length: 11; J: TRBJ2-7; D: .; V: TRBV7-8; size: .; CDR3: CASSLFNEQYF; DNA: TGTGCCAGCAGCTTATTTAACGAGCAGTACTTC
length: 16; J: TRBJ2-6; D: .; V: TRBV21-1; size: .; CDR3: CASSKRGASGANVLTF; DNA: TGTGCCAGCAGCAAGAGGGGGGCCTCTGGGGCCAACGTCCTGACTTTC
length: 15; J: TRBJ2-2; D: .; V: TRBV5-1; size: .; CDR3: CASRHLLGGKRELFF; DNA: TGCGCCAGCAGGCACCTCCTGGGCGGGAAAAGGGAGCTGTTTTTT
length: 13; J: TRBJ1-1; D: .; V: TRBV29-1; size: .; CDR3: CSVRGGETTEAFF; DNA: TGCAGCGTCCGCGGCGGGGAAACCACTGAAGCTTTCTTT
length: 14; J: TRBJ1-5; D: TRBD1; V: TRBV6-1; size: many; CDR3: CASRSGGAGQPQHF; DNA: TGTGCCAGCAGGTCAGGGGGCGCCGGACAGCCCCAGCATTTT
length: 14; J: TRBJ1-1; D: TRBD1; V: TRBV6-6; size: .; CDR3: CASSYSGGNTEAFF; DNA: TGTGCCAGCAGTTACTCAGGGGGCAATACTGAAGCTTTCTTT
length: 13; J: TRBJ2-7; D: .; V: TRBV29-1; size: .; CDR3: CSAAWGSGYEQYF; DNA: TGCAGCGCCGCATGGGGTAGCGGCTACGAGCAGTACTTC
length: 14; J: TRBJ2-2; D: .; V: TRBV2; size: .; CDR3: CASTRLANTGELFF; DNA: TGTGCCAGCACCCGTCTTGCGAACACCGGGGAGCTGTTTTTT
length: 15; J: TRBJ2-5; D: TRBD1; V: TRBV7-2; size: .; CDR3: CASSSQQGAVETQYF; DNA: TGTGCCAGCAGCTCGCAACAGGGGGCTGTGGAGACCCAGTACTTC
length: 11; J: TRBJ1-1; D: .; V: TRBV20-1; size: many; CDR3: CSAMRGTEAFF; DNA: TGCAGTGCTATGAGGGGCACTGAAGCTTTCTTT
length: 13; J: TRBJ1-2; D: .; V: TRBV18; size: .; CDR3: CASSPTIGDGYTF; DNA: TGTGCCAGCTCACCAACGATTGGGGACGGCTACACCTTC
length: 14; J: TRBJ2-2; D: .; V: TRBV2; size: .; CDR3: CASSGHMNTGELFF; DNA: TGTGCCAGCAGTGGACATATGAACACCGGGGAGCTGTTTTTT
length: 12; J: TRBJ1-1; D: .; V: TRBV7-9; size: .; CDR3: CATSERGAGTFF; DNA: TGTGCCACCTCTGAAAGGGGCGCGGGAACTTTCTTT
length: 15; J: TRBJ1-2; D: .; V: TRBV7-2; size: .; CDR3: CASSPNPGQFYGYTF; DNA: TGTGCCAGCAGCCCCAACCCGGGGCAGTTTTATGGCTACACCTTC
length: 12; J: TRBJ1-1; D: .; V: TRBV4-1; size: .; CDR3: CASSREAGQAFF; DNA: TGCGCCAGCAGCCGGGAAGCGGGTCAAGCTTTCTTT
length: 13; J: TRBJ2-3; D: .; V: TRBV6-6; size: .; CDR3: CASSQGYSDTQYF; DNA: TGTGCCAGCAGTCAGGGTTATTCGGATACGCAGTATTTT
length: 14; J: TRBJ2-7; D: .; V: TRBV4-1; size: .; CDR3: CASSQQGRSHEQYF; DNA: TGCGCCAGCAGCCAACAGGGGAGGTCCCACGAGCAGTACTTC
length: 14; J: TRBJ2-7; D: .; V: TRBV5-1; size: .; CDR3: CASSLAVIGDEQYF; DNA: TGCGCCAGCAGCTTGGCCGTAATAGGGGACGAGCAGTACTTC
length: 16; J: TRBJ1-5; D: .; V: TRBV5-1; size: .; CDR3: CASSSQGLGGNQPQHF; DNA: TGCGCCAGCAGTTCACAGGGCCTAGGGGGCAATCAGCCCCAGCATTTT
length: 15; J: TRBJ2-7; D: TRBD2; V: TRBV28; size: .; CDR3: CASSPAGGSSYEQYF; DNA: TGTGCCAGCAGTCCGGCGGGGGGCAGCTCCTACGAGCAGTACTTC
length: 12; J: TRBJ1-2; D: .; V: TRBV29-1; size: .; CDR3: CSVVTGSDGYTF; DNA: TGCAGCGTCGTTACAGGGTCGGATGGCTACACCTTC
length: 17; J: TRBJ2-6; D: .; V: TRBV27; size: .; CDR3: CASGPGPISTGANVLTF; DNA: TGTGCCAGCGGCCCGGGTCCAATTTCAACTGGGGCCAACGTCCTGACTTTC